The present TCR beta chain was sequenced within a study of T-cell memory formation after mild COVID-19. General study findings and limits: Later expanders leaned toward CD4+, whereas clones contracting from day 15 to 85 were balanced CD4/CD8.

The germline V gene has CDR1 SEHNR and CDR2 FQNEAQ (reference sequence). This CDR3 spans 12 amino acids. The germline V and J ends were trimmed by 7 bases and 7 bases, with 11 bases remaining between them. After 5'RACE with constant-segment primers, TCR alpha and TCR beta cDNA libraries carrying sample barcodes and UMIs were obtained. TCRdb processed the 5' RACE reads anew with MiXCR; each CDR3 protein has one entry. The sample shows about 360,000 distinct CDR3 sequences, approximately 15% of them seen only once. About this clonotype itself: Its antigen is still unknown.

The clonotype comes from a man aged 18 to 29 who had mild COVID-19 (a few samples of this study predate the infection). Cell type and time point are not known. V gene TRBV7-9 combines with J gene TRBJ2-1, with D perhaps TRBD2 (6 bases). Sequencing was performed on PBMCs or a T cell subset sorted from them (not recorded which). DNA of the CDR3: TGTGCCAGCACCTTCGGGGGTAATGAGCAGTTCTTC. Its translation is CASTFGGNEQFF. Combining the CDR3 with reference TRBV7-9 and TRBJ2-1 gives the whole variable domain DTGVSQNPRHKITKRGQNVTFRCDPISEHNRLYWYRQTLGQGPEFLTYFQNEAQLEKSRLLSDRFSAERPKGSFSTLEIQRTEQGDSAMYLCASTFGGNEQFFGPGTRLTVL.